One sample yielded the 19 T cell receptor beta chains listed below, sequenced in a study of blood T cell repertoires in COVID-19. Assay used: immunoSEQ multiplex PCR; TCRdb lists only in-frame clones, some missing. The table has around 150,000 clones, 70% to 85% seen once. Sequencing was carried out using peripheral blood. The source is a woman in her forties or fifties in a cohort sampled during active or convalescent COVID-19.

The V gene is TRBV18, the J gene TRBJ2-7; 8 bases are shared with TRBD1. Trimming at V came to 3 bases and at J to 5 bases, leaving 9 bases not matched to a gene. Germline V gives CDR1 KGHSH, CDR2 LQKENI. The CDR3 contains 15 residues. The CDR3 protein is CASSPLTGEGDEQYF. In DNA form, the CDR3 reads TGTGCCAGCTCACCCCTGACAGGGGAAGGGGACGAGCAGTACTTC.

This sequence joins TRBV19 and TRBJ1-1, with TRBD1 matching 7 bases. The junction had 3 bases not matched to a gene; V was cut back by 5 bases and J by 0 bases. The CDR3 is 14 residues long. From germline, CDR1 is LNHDA and CDR2 SQIVND (reference sequence). The CDR3 nucleotides read TGTGCCAGTAGTCCGGGACAGTTGAACACTGAAGCTTTCTTT. This gives the protein CASSPGQLNTEAFF.

The chain uses TRBV5-1 and TRBJ2-7; a possible D gene is TRBD2 (5 bases). The germline CDR1 and CDR2 sequences are SGHRS and YFSETQ. Trimming left V 0 bases short and J 1 base short, with 17 bases between. The CDR3 length is 17 residues. CDR3 in DNA: TGCGCCAGCAGCTTGGTTCCCCCGGGGTCCCAGTCCTACGAGCAGTACTTC. Amino acids: CASSLVPPGSQSYEQYF.

The V gene is TRBV7-8, the J gene TRBJ1-1; tentatively, D is TRBD1 (6 bases). Germline V gene lookup returns CDR1 SGHVS and CDR2 FQNEAQ. The V end lost 5 bases, the J end lost 1 base, and 8 bases lay between the germline ends. The CDR3 loop spans 13 amino acids. The CDR3 loop is CASSMGQNTEAFF. CDR3 sequence (DNA): TGTGCCAGCAGCATGGGACAGAACACTGAAGCTTTCTTT.

For the CDR3, the DNA is TGTGCCAGCAGCTCATCGGGGGGAAGCACTGAAGCTTTCTTT. Translating it yields CASSSSGGSTEAFF. The genes are TRBV7-9 and TRBJ1-1, with D maybe TRBD1 (5 bases). The germline V and J ends were trimmed by 4 bases and 4 bases, with 13 bases remaining between them. Germline CDR1 and CDR2: SEHNR and FQNEAQ (reference sequence). CDR3 length: 14 residues.

The chain employs TRBV10-1 and TRBJ1-6; D perhaps matches TRBD1 (6 bases). V was cut by 0 bases and J by 13 bases, with 10 bases left in between. This CDR3 has 13 amino acids. Germline CDR1 and CDR2: WNHNN and SYGVQD (reference sequence). CDR3 sequence reads: CASSESDRLPLHF. The CDR3 region has the DNA TGCGCCAGCAGTGAGTCAGACAGGTTGCCCCTCCACTTT.

This chain uses TRBV4-1 with TRBJ2-7, with 7 positions matching TRBD2. The V and J ends lost 0 bases and 4 bases, in that order; junction bases with no gene match: 15. The germline CDR1 and CDR2 sequences are MGHRA and YSYEKL. This CDR3 has 18 residues. The CDR3 coding sequence is TGCGCCAGCAGCCAAGATAGGAGGGGAGTAGCGGGCGATTACGAGCAGTACTTC. Its translation is CASSQDRRGVAGDYEQYF.

This chain joins TRBV3-1 (or the pseudogene TRBV3-2) and TRBJ1-1; 8 positions agree with TRBD1. J gave up 5 bases and V 3 bases, and 11 bases lay outside the gene matches. The germline gives CDR1 LGHDT, CDR2 YNNKEL (reference sequence). The CDR3 is made up of 16 amino acids. CDR3 region: CASSQGQGALGTEAFF. The CDR3 DNA is TGTGCCAGCAGCCAGGGGCAGGGGGCTCTGGGAACTGAAGCTTTCTTT.

The chain joins TRBV6-4 to TRBJ1-1; D unresolved. The CDR3 has 13 amino acids. V lost 5 bases and J 3 bases, leaving 10 bases between the germline ends. Germline V gene sequence: CDR1 MRHNA, CDR2 SNTAGT. CDR3 sequence: CASSSSAHTEAFF. DNA of the CDR3: TGTGCCAGCAGTTCCTCCGCGCACACTGAAGCTTTCTTT.

Only one count was recorded for this clone. The rearrangement joins TRBV4-3 to TRBJ1-4; weak D call: TRBD1 (5 bases). V lost 1 base and J 3 bases, leaving 9 bases between the germline ends. CDR1 is LGHNA and CDR2 is YSLEER in the germline V gene. CDR3 size: 15 residues. The CDR3 DNA reads as TGCGCCAGCAGCCAAGCCCAGGGCGCTAATGAAAAACTGTTTTTT. Translation gives CASSQAQGANEKLFF.

A few counts support this clone. The chain combines TRBV12-5 with TRBJ1-2; possibly TRBD1 for D (6 bases). Per germline, CDR1 LGHNT and CDR2 FRNRAP. Deletions cut 4 bases from V and 2 bases from J, with 17 bases between. CDR3 length equals 16 residues. This chain's CDR3 is CASGWTAGQTNYGYTF. DNA of the CDR3: TGTGCTAGTGGTTGGACCGCCGGACAGACCAACTATGGCTACACCTTC.

This clone was detected a few times. The J gene is TRBJ2-1, the V gene TRBV5-1, with TRBD2 as a possible D gene (5 bases). The V gene lost 5 bases and the J gene lost 4 bases, with 13 bases spanning the gap. This CDR3 region has 14 residues. Germline values: CDR1 SGHRS, CDR2 YFSETQ. The CDR3 coding sequence is TGCGCCAGCAGGAGGGTAACGGGATACAATGAGCAGTTCTTC. Amino acids: CASRRVTGYNEQFF.

The chain is built from TRBV30 and TRBJ2-1, with TRBD2 matching 7 bases. The V gene end was trimmed by 5 bases and the J gene end by 4 bases; junction bases not matched to a gene: 11. This CDR3 has 15 amino acids. Looked up from germline, CDR1 is GTSNPN and CDR2 is SVGIG (reference sequence). CDR3 sequence reads: CAWGRASGGYNEQFF. DNA for the CDR3: TGTGCCTGGGGGAGGGCTAGCGGAGGTTACAATGAGCAGTTCTTC.

The chain joins TRBV4-1 to TRBJ2-5; a possible D gene is TRBD1 (5 bases). CDR3 length equals 16 residues. Germline V gene lookup returns CDR1 MGHRA and CDR2 YSYEKL. Trimming removed 3 bases from V and 1 base from J, with 15 bases in between. This CDR3 reads CASSQTTALPQETQYF. CDR3 bases: TGCGCCAGCAGCCAGACGACAGCACTCCCCCAAGAGACCCAGTACTTC.

The rearrangement links TRBV15 to TRBJ2-1; 9 nucleotides align to TRBD1. This CDR3 has 16 amino acids. Per germline, CDR1 LNHNV and CDR2 YYDKDF (reference sequence). The V segment lost 0 bases and the J segment 6 bases; nucleotides outside the gene matches: 6. The CDR3 sequence is CATSRDGAGQGNEQFF. As DNA, the CDR3 is TGTGCCACCAGCAGAGATGGGGCGGGACAGGGCAATGAGCAGTTCTTC. The full variable domain, its missing parts supplied by reference TRBV15 and TRBJ2-1, is DAMVIQNPRYQVTQFGKPVTLSCSQTLNHNVMYWYQQKSSQAPKLLFHYYDKDFNNEADTPDNFQSRRPNTSFCFLDIRSPGLGDTAMYLCATSRDGAGQGNEQFFGPGTRLTVL.

This clone was counted only a few times. V and J are TRBV7-9 and TRBJ1-2; D is possibly TRBD1 (5 bases). Germline V gene data show CDR1 as SEHNR and CDR2 as FQNEAQ (reference sequence). CDR3 length: 13 amino acids. V lost 8 bases and J lost 6, with 16 bases in between. CDR3 region: CASSTTVANGYTF. CDR3 in DNA: TGTGCCAGCTCAACGACAGTGGCGAATGGCTACACCTTC.

V and J are TRBV4-1 and TRBJ1-1, with D unclear. V lost 10 bases, J lost 0 bases, and 9 bases lay in between. The CDR3 is made up of 12 amino acids. Per the germline V gene, CDR1 is MGHRA and CDR2 is YSYEKL. CDR3 DNA: TGCGCCACCAGATCTATGAACACTGAAGCTTTCTTT. The encoded protein is CATRSMNTEAFF.

This sequence joins TRBV5-1 and TRBJ2-3; 13 bases are a match to TRBD2. The CDR3 runs 14 residues. The germline CDR1 and CDR2 sequences are SGHRS and YFSETQ. V gave up 5 bases and J gave up 5 bases; unmatched junction bases: 2. In nucleotides, the CDR3 is TGCGCCAGCAGGACTAGCGGGGGGATAGATACGCAGTATTTT. This gives the protein CASRTSGGIDTQYF. The full variable domain, its missing parts supplied by reference TRBV5-1 and TRBJ2-3, is KAGVTQTPRYLIKTRGQQVTLSCSPISGHRSVSWYQQTPGQGLQFLFEYFSETQRNKGNFPGRFSGRQFSNSRSEMNVSTLELGDSALYLCASRTSGGIDTQYFGPGTRLTVL.

V gene TRBV3-1 (or the pseudogene TRBV3-2) combines with J gene TRBJ1-2; 7 bases are shared with TRBD1. Trimming at V came to 4 bases and at J to 8 bases, leaving 10 bases not matched to a gene. Per germline, CDR1 LGHDT and CDR2 YNNKEL (reference sequence). The CDR3 is made up of 14 amino acids. The DNA of the CDR3 is TGTGCCAGCAGCCTTAGGCAGGGGGTTAGAGGCTACACCTTC. Amino acid sequence: CASSLRQGVRGYTF.